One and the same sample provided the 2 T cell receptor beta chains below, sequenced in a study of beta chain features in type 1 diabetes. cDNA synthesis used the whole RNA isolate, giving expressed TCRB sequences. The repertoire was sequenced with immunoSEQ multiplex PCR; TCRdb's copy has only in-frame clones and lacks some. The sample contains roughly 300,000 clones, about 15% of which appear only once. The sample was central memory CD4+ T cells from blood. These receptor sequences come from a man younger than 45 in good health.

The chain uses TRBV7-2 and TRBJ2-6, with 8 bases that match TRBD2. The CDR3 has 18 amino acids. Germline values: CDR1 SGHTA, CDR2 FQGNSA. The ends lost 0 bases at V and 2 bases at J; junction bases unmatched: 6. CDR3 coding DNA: TGTGCCAGCAGCTTAGCAGGACTAGCTTCGGCTGGGGCCAACGTCCTGACTTTC. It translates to CASSLAGLASAGANVLTF.

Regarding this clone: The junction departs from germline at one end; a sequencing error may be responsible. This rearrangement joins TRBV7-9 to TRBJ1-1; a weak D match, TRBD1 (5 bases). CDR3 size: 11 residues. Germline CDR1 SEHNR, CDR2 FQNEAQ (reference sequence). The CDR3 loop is CASSQGERAFF. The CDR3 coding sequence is TGCGCCAGCAGCCAAGGGGAGAGAGCTTTCTTT.